This T cell receptor (beta chain) was captured in a study of human T cells and chemical hapten exposure. CDR1 PRHDT and CDR2 FYEKMQ come from the germline V gene (reference sequence). This CDR3 has 16 residues. V lost 5 bases to trimming and J lost 4 bases; unmatched junction nucleotides: 10. It was unfractionated whole blood from which total RNA was extracted. The library put unique molecular identifiers onto individual cDNA molecules. TCRdb reprocessed the 5' RACE reads via MiXCR and lists one record per CDR3 protein. The sample consists of 150,000 or so distinct CDR3 sequences, about 4.3% of them appearing once. This clonotype was observed many times.

J is TRBJ2-1 and V is TRBV13; 8 nucleotides agree with TRBD2. This TCR derives from a female donor in good health. Here the CDR3 DNA reads TGTGCCAGCAGCCTCAGGCGGGGGGCGAGATACAATGAGCAGTTCTTC. It encodes CASSLRRGARYNEQFF.